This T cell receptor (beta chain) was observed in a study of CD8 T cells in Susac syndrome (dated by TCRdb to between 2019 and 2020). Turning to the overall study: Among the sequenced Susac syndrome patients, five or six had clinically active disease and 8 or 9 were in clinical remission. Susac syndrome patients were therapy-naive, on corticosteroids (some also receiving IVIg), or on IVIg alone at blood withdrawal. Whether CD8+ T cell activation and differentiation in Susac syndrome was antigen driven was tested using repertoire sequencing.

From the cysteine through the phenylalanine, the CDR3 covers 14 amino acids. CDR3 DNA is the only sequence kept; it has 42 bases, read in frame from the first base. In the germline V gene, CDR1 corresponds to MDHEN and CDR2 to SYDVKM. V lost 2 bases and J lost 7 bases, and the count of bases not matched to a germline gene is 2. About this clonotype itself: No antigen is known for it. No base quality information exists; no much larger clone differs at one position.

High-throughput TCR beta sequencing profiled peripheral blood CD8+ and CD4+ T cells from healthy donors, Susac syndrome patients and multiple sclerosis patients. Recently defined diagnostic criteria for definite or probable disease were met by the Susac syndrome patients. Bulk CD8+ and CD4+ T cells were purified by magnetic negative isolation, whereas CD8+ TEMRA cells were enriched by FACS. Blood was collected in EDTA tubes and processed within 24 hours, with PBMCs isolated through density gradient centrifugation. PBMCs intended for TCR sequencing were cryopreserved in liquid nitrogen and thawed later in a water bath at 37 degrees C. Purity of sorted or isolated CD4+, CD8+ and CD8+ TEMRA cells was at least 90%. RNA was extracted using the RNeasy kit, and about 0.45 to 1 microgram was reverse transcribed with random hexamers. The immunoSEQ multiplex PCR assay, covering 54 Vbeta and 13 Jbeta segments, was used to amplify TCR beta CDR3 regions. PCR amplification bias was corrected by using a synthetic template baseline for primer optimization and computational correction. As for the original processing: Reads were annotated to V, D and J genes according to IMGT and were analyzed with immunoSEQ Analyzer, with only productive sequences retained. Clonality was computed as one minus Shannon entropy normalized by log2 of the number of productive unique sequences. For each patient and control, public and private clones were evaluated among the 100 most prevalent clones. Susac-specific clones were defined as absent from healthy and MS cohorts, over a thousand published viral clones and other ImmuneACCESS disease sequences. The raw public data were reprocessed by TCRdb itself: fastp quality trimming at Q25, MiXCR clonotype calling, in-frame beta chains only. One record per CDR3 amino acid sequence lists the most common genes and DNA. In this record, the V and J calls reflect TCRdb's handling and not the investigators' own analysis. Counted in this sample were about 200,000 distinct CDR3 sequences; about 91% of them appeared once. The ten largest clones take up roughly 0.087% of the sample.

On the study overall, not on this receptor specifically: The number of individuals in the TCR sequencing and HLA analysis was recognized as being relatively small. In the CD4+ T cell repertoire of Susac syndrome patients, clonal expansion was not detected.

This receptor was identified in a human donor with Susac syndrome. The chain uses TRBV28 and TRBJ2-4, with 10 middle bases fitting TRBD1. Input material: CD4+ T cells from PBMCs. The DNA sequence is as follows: TGTGCCAGCAGTTTACCGGGACAGGGGAACATTCAGTACTTC. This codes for CASSLPGQGNIQYF.